The rows below give T cell receptor beta chains drawn from one sample of a study of human T cells and chemical hapten exposure. MiXCR, applied by TCRdb to the RACE reads, yields one record per CDR3 protein. The table includes roughly 60,000 distinct CDR3 sequences, 9.5% to 15% detected once. The sequences come from whole blood, collected in connection with sensitization to the hapten diphenylcyclopropenone (DPC). These receptor sequences come from a man between 25 and 39 years old with alopecia areata. Some clones in this sample may be carry-over from other donors' samples. The CDR3 runs from the conserved cysteine through the conserved F or W. The D gene is left open where the match is weak. A clone size is listed for some rows: how often the clone was seen (once, few, many), or a class if it is expanded.

v_gene: TRBV27
d_gene: NA
j_gene: TRBJ2-7
abundance: many
CDR3aa: CASSWKVGGGEQYF
CDR3nt: TGTGCCAGCAGTTGGAAAGTGGGGGGCGGCGAGCAGTACTTC

v_gene: TRBV11-3
d_gene: NA
j_gene: TRBJ2-7
abundance: NA
CDR3aa: CASSPGSDSYEQYF
CDR3nt: TGTGCCAGCAGCCCAGGCTCCGACTCCTACGAGCAGTACTTC

v_gene: TRBV9
d_gene: TRBD1
j_gene: TRBJ1-2
abundance: NA
CDR3aa: CASSATDRGYGYTF
CDR3nt: TGTGCCAGCAGCGCTACTGACAGGGGCTATGGCTACACCTTC

v_gene: TRBV5-1
d_gene: NA
j_gene: TRBJ1-1
abundance: few
CDR3aa: CASSQTGRGTEAFF
CDR3nt: TGCGCCAGCAGCCAGACAGGTCGGGGCACTGAAGCTTTCTTT

v_gene: TRBV28
d_gene: NA
j_gene: TRBJ2-7
abundance: NA
CDR3aa: CASSRGNYEQYF
CDR3nt: TGTGCCAGCAGCCGCGGTAACTACGAGCAGTACTTC

v_gene: TRBV12-3/TRBV12-4
d_gene: NA
j_gene: TRBJ2-5
abundance: few
CDR3aa: CASSSQGRLETQYF
CDR3nt: TGTGCCAGCAGTTCACAAGGGAGGTTAGAGACCCAGTACTTC

v_gene: TRBV7-2
d_gene: NA
j_gene: TRBJ1-3
abundance: many
CDR3aa: CASSGRSGNTIYF
CDR3nt: TGTGCCAGCAGCGGACGCTCTGGAAACACCATATATTTT

v_gene: TRBV11-2
d_gene: TRBD2
j_gene: TRBJ2-2
abundance: many
CDR3aa: CASSLDLSRTSGGALTGELFF
CDR3nt: TGTGCCAGCAGCTTAGATTTGTCTCGGACTAGCGGGGGGGCCCTCACCGGGGAGCTGTTTTTT

v_gene: TRBV12-3/TRBV12-4
d_gene: TRBD2
j_gene: TRBJ2-3
abundance: NA
CDR3aa: CASFRLAGGLDTQYF
CDR3nt: TGTGCCAGCTTCCGCCTAGCGGGGGGGCTAGATACGCAGTATTTT

v_gene: TRBV29-1
d_gene: TRBD1
j_gene: TRBJ2-3
abundance: many
CDR3aa: CSVAGQGWYTDTQYF
CDR3nt: TGCAGCGTTGCTGGACAGGGCTGGTACACAGATACGCAGTATTTT

v_gene: TRBV3-1
d_gene: NA
j_gene: TRBJ1-1
abundance: few
CDR3aa: CASSQERLRVTEAFF
CDR3nt: TGTGCCAGCAGCCAAGAGAGGCTGAGGGTCACTGAAGCTTTCTTT

v_gene: TRBV14
d_gene: NA
j_gene: TRBJ2-2
abundance: NA
CDR3aa: CASSQVPRTFTNTGELFF
CDR3nt: TGTGCCAGCAGCCAAGTCCCTAGGACATTTACGAACACCGGGGAGCTGTTTTTT

v_gene: TRBV9
d_gene: TRBD2
j_gene: TRBJ2-1
abundance: many
CDR3aa: CASSVVTGGYNEQFF
CDR3nt: TGTGCCAGCAGCGTAGTGACGGGGGGGTACAATGAGCAGTTCTTC

v_gene: TRBV11-2
d_gene: NA
j_gene: TRBJ1-2
abundance: many
CDR3aa: CASSLTGVSGYTF
CDR3nt: TGTGCCAGCAGCCTAACTGGTGTCTCTGGCTACACCTTC

v_gene: TRBV4-2
d_gene: NA
j_gene: TRBJ1-1
abundance: NA
CDR3aa: CASSQDAGRVPEAFF
CDR3nt: TGTGCCAGCAGCCAAGATGCTGGCAGGGTCCCTGAAGCTTTCTTT

v_gene: TRBV27
d_gene: NA
j_gene: TRBJ2-1
abundance: NA
CDR3aa: CASRAGYPGNEQFF
CDR3nt: TGTGCCAGCAGGGCAGGGTACCCGGGGAATGAGCAGTTCTTC

v_gene: TRBV7-9
d_gene: NA
j_gene: TRBJ2-7
abundance: many
CDR3aa: CASSLAGGPGEQYF
CDR3nt: TGTGCCAGCAGCTTAGCCGGGGGCCCGGGGGAGCAGTACTTC

v_gene: TRBV5-1
d_gene: NA
j_gene: TRBJ2-7
abundance: few
CDR3aa: CASSLGTVTGSQQYF
CDR3nt: TGCGCCAGCAGCTTGGGGACAGTTACGGGTTCGCAGCAGTACTTC

v_gene: TRBV24-1
d_gene: NA
j_gene: TRBJ2-4
abundance: few
CDR3aa: CATHRELAKNIQYF
CDR3nt: TGTGCCACCCACAGGGAGCTAGCCAAAAACATTCAGTACTTC

v_gene: TRBV9
d_gene: NA
j_gene: TRBJ2-7
abundance: many
CDR3aa: CASTQTADYAEQYF
CDR3nt: TGTGCCAGCACCCAGACAGCGGACTACGCCGAGCAGTACTTC

v_gene: TRBV24-1
d_gene: NA
j_gene: TRBJ2-1
abundance: few
CDR3aa: CATSDYRVNEQFF
CDR3nt: TGTGCCACCAGTGATTACAGGGTGAATGAGCAGTTCTTC

v_gene: TRBV28
d_gene: TRBD1
j_gene: TRBJ2-4
abundance: many
CDR3aa: CASSPPRQGKNIQYF
CDR3nt: TGTGCCAGCAGTCCCCCCCGACAGGGGAAAAACATTCAGTACTTC

v_gene: TRBV28
d_gene: NA
j_gene: TRBJ2-7
abundance: many
CDR3aa: CATRNRISYEQYF
CDR3nt: TGTGCCACCAGAAACAGAATCTCCTACGAGCAGTACTTC

v_gene: TRBV7-9
d_gene: TRBD1
j_gene: TRBJ1-2
abundance: many
CDR3aa: CASSTTQQGLEYGYTF
CDR3nt: TGTGCCAGCAGCACGACTCAACAGGGGTTAGAATATGGCTACACCTTC

v_gene: TRBV6-6
d_gene: TRBD1
j_gene: TRBJ2-7
abundance: many
CDR3aa: CASSRDRPYDSYEQYF
CDR3nt: TGTGCCAGCAGTAGGGACAGGCCCTATGATTCCTACGAGCAGTACTTC

v_gene: TRBV3-1
d_gene: NA
j_gene: TRBJ2-7
abundance: many
CDR3aa: CASSYQGSANVDEQYF
CDR3nt: TGTGCCAGCAGCTACCAGGGTAGTGCGAATGTGGACGAGCAGTACTTC

v_gene: TRBV11-1
d_gene: NA
j_gene: TRBJ2-2
abundance: NA
CDR3aa: CASSPLGPGATGELFF
CDR3nt: TGTGCCAGCAGCCCCCTGGGCCCGGGGGCCACCGGGGAGCTGTTTTTT

v_gene: TRBV5-1
d_gene: NA
j_gene: TRBJ1-1
abundance: NA
CDR3aa: CASSYPFAGENTEAFF
CDR3nt: TGCGCCAGCAGCTATCCTTTTGCTGGGGAGAACACTGAAGCTTTCTTT